The rows below give T cell receptor beta chains drawn from one sample of a study of T cells in Graves' hyperthyroidism and ophthalmopathy. TCRdb re-called the multiplex PCR reads through MiXCR, storing one row per CDR3 protein. The data contain 700,000 or so distinct CDR3 sequences, 13% to 15% of them singletons. Input material: blood. The receptors were gathered from a woman aged 45-59 years with Graves' ophthalmopathy. Each CDR3 is given with its conserved first and last residue. Fields, in order: CDR3 protein, CDR3 DNA, V gene, clone size, D gene, J gene. The D gene is left open where the match is weak. Clone sizes are given selectively: once, few, many, or a class where the clone is expanded.

CASSLTGPGANVLTF | TGTGCCAGCAGCCTAACGGGACCCGGGGCCAACGTCCTGACTTTC | TRBV12-3/TRBV12-4 | few | - | TRBJ2-6
CASTRGGATNEKLFF | TGTGCCAGCACTCGGGGAGGGGCAACTAATGAAAAACTGTTTTTT | TRBV4-2 | - | - | TRBJ1-4
CASSLVEQGLGKLFF | TGTGCCAGCAGCTTAGTTGAACAGGGGTTGGGAAAACTGTTTTTT | TRBV7-2 | many | TRBD1 | TRBJ1-4
CASNRYRGLAEAFF | TGTGCCAGCAACCGCTACAGGGGGCTTGCTGAAGCTTTCTTT | TRBV27 | many | TRBD1 | TRBJ1-1
CASNLDGNYGYTF | TGTGCCAGCAACTTGGACGGTAACTATGGCTACACCTTC | TRBV6-2/TRBV6-3 | few | - | TRBJ1-2
CAISAGDTEAFF | TGTGCCATCAGTGCAGGGGACACTGAAGCTTTCTTT | TRBV10-3 | - | - | TRBJ1-1
CASSLAGHKNINYGYTF | TGTGCCAGCAGCTTAGCCGGGCACAAAAATATTAACTATGGCTACACCTTC | TRBV11-2 | many | - | TRBJ1-2
CSARDRLPSSYNEQFF | TGCAGTGCTAGAGATAGGCTCCCGAGCTCCTACAATGAGCAGTTCTTC | TRBV20-1 | many | - | TRBJ2-1
CASANIAVPETQYF | TGTGCCAGCGCTAATATAGCGGTTCCTGAGACCCAGTACTTC | TRBV27 | many | - | TRBJ2-5
CASSPPGQLDTGELFF | TGTGCCAGCTCACCACCCGGACAGCTAGACACCGGGGAGCTGTTTTTT | TRBV18 | - | - | TRBJ2-2
CASSSPLTGGRYTF | TGTGCCAGCAGTTCCCCTCTGACAGGGGGTAGGTACACCTTC | TRBV28 | many | TRBD1 | TRBJ1-2
CASSWGQGPNTEAFF | TGTGCCAGCAGTTGGGGACAGGGGCCGAACACTGAAGCTTTCTTT | TRBV12-3/TRBV12-4 | many | TRBD1 | TRBJ1-1
CASSLGNRPNEQFF | TGTGCCAGCAGCTTAGGCAACAGGCCCAATGAGCAGTTCTTC | TRBV11-2 | many | - | TRBJ2-1
CASSVDDGRSYEQYF | TGTGCCAGCAGCGTAGACGACGGGCGCTCCTACGAGCAGTACTTC | TRBV9 | - | - | TRBJ2-7
CASSSRGGPHAQYF | TGTGCCAGCAGCTCTAGGGGGGGACCTCACGCGCAGTATTTT | TRBV7-8 | - | - | TRBJ2-3
CASSSLLFGRDSYNEQFF | TGTGCCAGCAGTTCCCTCCTCTTCGGGAGAGACTCCTACAATGAGCAGTTCTTC | TRBV28 | many | - | TRBJ2-1
CASSQDPGGAGTEAFF | TGCGCCAGCAGCCAAGATCCTGGGGGCGCGGGGACTGAAGCTTTCTTT | TRBV4-3 | many | - | TRBJ1-1
CASRVHSPLHF | TGTGCCAGCAGGGTGCATTCACCCCTCCACTTT | TRBV2 | - | - | TRBJ1-6
CASSPLLGDDEQYF | TGTGCCAGCAGCCCCCTCTTGGGGGACGACGAGCAGTACTTC | TRBV7-8 | many | - | TRBJ2-7
CASRAPGLAGVYEQFF | TGTGCCAGCAGAGCGCCGGGACTAGCGGGAGTATATGAGCAGTTCTTC | TRBV7-9 | many | TRBD2 | TRBJ2-1
CASSSMPGPGGYTF | TGTGCCAGCAGCTCAATGCCCGGGCCAGGCGGCTACACCTTC | TRBV9 | many | - | TRBJ1-2
CASSYHDYRDPNYGYTF | TGTGCCAGCAGCTATCACGACTACAGGGACCCTAACTATGGCTACACCTTC | TRBV11-3 | many | - | TRBJ1-2
CASSRGGRPLYEQYF | TGTGCCAGCAGCCGTGGGGGGCGCCCCCTCTACGAGCAGTACTTC | TRBV7-2 | many | - | TRBJ2-7
CASSPRGRNSPLHF | TGTGCCAGCAGCCCCAGGGGCCGTAATTCACCCCTCCACTTT | TRBV5-8 | - | - | TRBJ1-6
CASSKLAGGIETQYF | TGTGCCAGCAGCAAGCTAGCGGGAGGGATAGAGACCCAGTACTTC | TRBV3-1 | few | TRBD2 | TRBJ2-5
CASSLYASGRGTDTQYF | TGTGCCAGCAGTTTATACGCTAGCGGGAGGGGCACAGATACGCAGTATTTT | TRBV28 | once | TRBD2 | TRBJ2-3
CASSQDLRGNEQFF | TGTGCCAGCAGCCAAGATCTCAGGGGCAATGAGCAGTTCTTC | TRBV4-2 | many | - | TRBJ2-1
CASSPRTGGAFGNQPQHF | TGTGCCAGCAGCCCCAGGACAGGGGGCGCGTTCGGCAATCAGCCCCAGCATTTT | TRBV7-2 | many | TRBD1 | TRBJ1-5
CASSQGVFSNQPQHF | TGTGCCAGCAGTCAAGGGGTTTTCAGCAATCAGCCCCAGCATTTT | TRBV12-3/TRBV12-4 | many | - | TRBJ1-5
CRTPLGGSDTQYF | TGCAGGACTCCCCTAGGCGGGTCAGATACGCAGTATTTT | TRBV29-1 | many | - | TRBJ2-3
CAIRRDVGGTQYF | TGTGCCATCAGGCGGGACGTTGGAGGGACCCAGTACTTC | TRBV10-3 | - | - | TRBJ2-5
CASSPTLDTQYF | TGTGCCAGCAGCCCTACCCTAGATACGCAGTATTTT | TRBV7-2 | - | - | TRBJ2-3
CSASVRGVNTGYTF | TGCAGTGCTAGTGTCCGGGGGGTCAATACTGGCTACACCTTC | TRBV20-1 | many | - | TRBJ1-2
CASSPVGQALRTNEKLFF | TGTGCCAGCAGCCCGGTGGGACAGGCCCTTCGAACTAATGAAAAACTGTTTTTT | TRBV6-1 | - | TRBD1 | TRBJ1-4
CASSSGRDRALGYTF | TGTGCCAGCAGTTCCGGACGGGACAGGGCGTTAGGCTACACCTTC | TRBV6-1 | many | TRBD1 | TRBJ1-2
CASSSGLAGARYTDTQYF | TGTGCCAGCAGCTCCGGACTAGCGGGAGCCCGATACACAGATACGCAGTATTTT | TRBV5-4 | many | TRBD2 | TRBJ2-3